This TCR beta chain was obtained from a study of read filtering for tumor transcriptome and immune sequencing. For the study at large: Per sample, TCR-region reads ranged about 3.5 to 11 million by IR-seq, roughly 75 to 1,400 by RNA-seq. Broader study findings: IR-seq and RNA-seq agreed better without single-read clonotypes.

This CDR3 is 15 amino acids long. The V and J ends lost 6 bases and 3 bases respectively, with 17 bases between them. Germline CDR1 MNHEY, CDR2 SVGAGI. This clonotype came up many times. Its antigen is undetermined. This library used roughly 400 ng RNA and molecular barcoded adaptors spanning alpha/delta and beta/gamma chains. TCRdb reanalysed the reads using MiXCR and keeps one entry per CDR3 protein. The table has about 5,600 distinct CDR3 sequences, around 22% seen once. The J gene is TRBJ1-2, the V gene TRBV6-5, with D maybe TRBD1 (6 bases). The sample consisted of a population of CD138-negative cells sorted from bone marrow. The receptor's source is a donor aged 40 or over with multiple myeloma. The CDR3 reads CASSPSQGSYYGYTF. The CDR3 region has the DNA TGTGCCAGCAGCCCCTCACAGGGCTCGTACTATGGCTACACCTTC.